One and the same sample provided the 32 T cell receptor beta chains below, sequenced in a study of blood T cell repertoires in COVID-19 (dated by TCRdb to between 2020 and 2021). Preparation of the library involved the immunoSEQ multiplex PCR assay. TCRdb provides this immuneACCESS table in a form limited to in-frame rearrangements. Some clones are lacking; in checked studies, under half of them reflect an unresolved V gene, and why the rest are absent is not known. The sample table shows some 99,000 clones, and about 85% are seen once. Around a tenth of the sample goes to the ten largest clones. Sequencing was carried out using peripheral blood. Receptors originate from an elderly woman with acute or convalescent COVID-19.

The chain couples TRBV2 to TRBJ1-1; the D is unclear. The CDR3 runs to 13 residues. Trimming took off 7 bases at V and 3 bases at J, with 12 bases between the two ends. Germline V CDR1 and CDR2: SNHLY, FYNNEI. The CDR3 coding sequence is TGTGCCAGCAACTATCGGTGGGACACTGAAGCTTTCTTT. It yields the protein CASNYRWDTEAFF.

The gene calls are TRBV6-5 and TRBJ1-1; TRBD1 matches at 8 bases. The CDR3 spans 14 residues. Per germline, CDR1 MNHEY and CDR2 SVGAGI. V was clipped by 7 bases and J by 4 bases; unmatched bases: 8. CDR3 residues: CASTTGQGATEAFF. The CDR3 DNA reads as TGTGCCAGCACCACAGGACAGGGAGCCACTGAAGCTTTCTTT.

This chain connects TRBV6-5 to TRBJ1-6; weak D call: TRBD1 (5 bases). V lost 6 bases and J 4 bases, leaving 13 bases between the germline ends. In germline, CDR1 is MNHEY, CDR2 SVGAGI. This CDR3 has 15 residues. The CDR3 reads CASSRGAKYNSPLHF. The CDR3 coding sequence is TGTGCCAGCAGCCGCGGGGCAAAGTATAATTCACCCCTCCACTTT.

The chain joins TRBV28 to TRBJ2-3, with 11 bases identical to TRBD1. V trimming: 10 bases; J trimming: 6 bases; junction bases outside the gene matches: 6. Germline CDR1 is MDHEN and CDR2 is SYDVKM. The CDR3 covers 13 residues. The CDR3 nucleotides are TGTGCCACCGGACAGGGGGCGATCGATACGCAGTATTTT. It is translated as CATGQGAIDTQYF.

The chain combines TRBV18 with TRBJ1-4, with TRBD1 as a possible D gene (5 bases). The CDR3 is 14 residues long. Deletions cut 5 bases from V and 7 bases from J, with 14 bases between. Germline V lookup: CDR1 KGHSH, CDR2 LQKENI. In nucleotides, the CDR3 is TGTGCCAGCTCAGAGACGTCCGGGGGTGAAAAACTGTTTTTT. Translating gives CASSETSGGEKLFF. Based on the CDR3 plus reference TRBV18 and TRBJ1-4, the full variable domain is NAGVMQNPRHLVRRRGQEARLRCSPMKGHSHVYWYRQLPEEGLKFMVYLQKENIIDESGMPKERFSAEFPKEGPSILRIQQVVRGDSAAYFCASSETSGGEKLFFGSGTQLSVL.

This clone was seen a few times. The sample contains more than one DNA sequence encoding this CDR3. This chain uses TRBV12-3 or TRBV12-4 with TRBJ2-5; D not resolved. V was shortened by 6 bases and J by 5 bases, with 13 bases between the two germline ends. The CDR3 runs 13 residues. The CDR3 is CASSLLSRETQYF. The CDR3 DNA reads as TGTGCCAGCAGCCTCCTGTCTAGGGAGACCCAGTACTTC.

The chain links TRBV5-5 to TRBJ2-2; a possible D gene is TRBD1 (5 bases). This CDR3 comprises 16 residues. V was clipped by 0 bases and J by 2 bases, with 11 bases between them. Germline V gene data show CDR1 as SGHKS and CDR2 as YYEKEE (reference sequence). The CDR3 reads CASSLAGQGNTGELFF. The CDR3 nucleotides read TGTGCCAGCAGCTTGGCCGGTCAGGGTAACACCGGGGAGCTGTTTTTT.

Here the CDR3 DNA reads TGTGCCACCAGCAGAGTGCCGGACAGTACTAACTATGGCTACACCTTC. This sequence encodes CATSRVPDSTNYGYTF. The chain employs TRBV15 and TRBJ1-2; tentative D call: TRBD1 (6 bases). In germline, CDR1 is LNHNV, CDR2 YYDKDF (reference sequence). Deletions cut 1 base from V and 0 bases from J, with 12 bases between. The length of the CDR3 is 16 residues.

The chain employs TRBV5-1 and TRBJ1-4, with a weak D call TRBD1 (6 bases). Between the trimmed V and J ends, which lost 5 bases and 8 bases, there was a span of 16 bases. The CDR3 covers 14 residues. Looked up from germline, CDR1 is SGHRS and CDR2 is YFSETQ. CDR3 amino acids: CASSLSSGGEKLFF. DNA of the CDR3: TGCGCCAGCAGTTTAAGTTCGGGGGGCGAAAAACTGTTTTTT.

The chain employs TRBV2 and TRBJ1-5; 9 bases match TRBD1. The germline gives CDR1 SNHLY, CDR2 FYNNEI. J lost 3 bases, V lost 0 bases, and 9 bases had no gene match. The CDR3 has 18 amino acids. The CDR3, as DNA: TGTGCCAGCAGTGAAGCTGCTGAGACAGGGGGATACAATCAGCCCCAGCATTTT. As protein: CASSEAAETGGYNQPQHF. Combining the CDR3 with reference TRBV2 and TRBJ1-5 gives the whole variable domain EPEVTQTPSHQVTQMGQEVILRCVPISNHLYFYWYRQILGQKVEFLVSFYNNEISEKSEIFDDQFSVERPDGSNFTLKIRSTKLEDSAMYFCASSEAAETGGYNQPQHFGDGTRLSIL.

The chain is built from TRBV6-2 or TRBV6-3 and TRBJ2-5; TRBD2 aligns across 7 bases. Germline assignment: CDR1 MNHEY and CDR2 SVGEGT. With V trimmed by 2 bases and J by 2 bases, 11 bases remained unmatched. This CDR3 spans 17 amino acids. CDR3 in DNA: TGTGCCAGCAGTTACACTGCGGGGGAAACCACTCAAGAGACCCAGTACTTC. Protein sequence: CASSYTAGETTQETQYF.

CDR3 nucleotides: TGCGCCAGCAGTGGGAGGGTTAACACCGGGGAGCTGTTTTTT. Protein sequence: CASSGRVNTGELFF. The V and J genes are TRBV10-1 and TRBJ2-2; a possible D gene is TRBD2 (6 bases). The CDR3 sequence is 14 residues long. Germline CDR1 is WNHNN and CDR2 is SYGVQD (reference sequence). V dropped 4 bases and J dropped 2 bases, with 8 bases sitting between them.

This clone was observed a few times. The chain combines TRBV19 with TRBJ1-3; D possibly corresponds to TRBD1 (6 bases). CDR3 length equals 16 residues. Germline loops: CDR1 LNHDA, CDR2 SQIVND (reference sequence). V was cut by 6 bases and J by 0 bases, with 15 bases left in between. The CDR3 coding sequence is TGTGCCAGTAGGGGGGCCCTCCTCGTCTCTGGAAACACCATATATTTT. This codes for CASRGALLVSGNTIYF.

The CDR3 spells CASSPGQNHQPQHF. The DNA for the CDR3 is TGTGCCAGCAGCCCCGGACAGAACCATCAGCCCCAGCATTTT. The V call is TRBV28, the J call TRBJ1-5, with TRBD1 as a possible D gene (6 bases). This CDR3 contains 14 residues. The ends were cut back, 6 bases at V and 5 bases at J, with 14 bases in the middle. Germline-derived CDR1 and CDR2 are MDHEN and SYDVKM.

This clone was seen only once. The genes are TRBV9 and TRBJ2-6; TRBD1 matches at 8 bases. The CDR3 runs to 17 residues. Germline V gives CDR1 SGDLS, CDR2 YYNGEE. V trimming: 6 bases; J trimming: 0 bases; junction bases outside the gene matches: 8. The CDR3 spells CASTPGQAISGANVLTF. CDR3 sequence (DNA): TGTGCCAGCACCCCGGGACAGGCGATCTCTGGGGCCAACGTCCTGACTTTC.

V and J are TRBV28 and TRBJ2-5; 9 nucleotides align to TRBD1. V was clipped by 6 bases and J by 2 bases; unmatched bases: 10. Germline loops: CDR1 MDHEN, CDR2 SYDVKM. This CDR3 region has 16 residues. For the CDR3, the DNA is TGTGCCAGCAGAAAACAGGGGGCAACGAAACAAGAGACCCAGTACTTC. As protein: CASRKQGATKQETQYF.

The rearrangement uses TRBV9 and TRBJ2-1, with D possibly TRBD2 on 6 matching bases. The CDR3 consists of 13 residues. Trimming took 0 bases from V and 7 from J, leaving 8 bases between them. CDR1 and CDR2 from the germline V gene are SGDLS and YYNGEE. The CDR3 DNA reads TGTGCCAGCAGCGTAGCTGGAGGGAATGAGCAGTTCTTC. Residues: CASSVAGGNEQFF.

Here the CDR3 DNA reads TGTGCCAGCAGTGACGGACAGACGTACGAGCAGTACGTC. It specifies CASSDGQTYEQYV. The chain uses TRBV28 and TRBJ2-7; TRBD1 might be the D (6 bases). Between the trimmed V and J ends, which lost 5 bases and 4 bases, there was a span of 12 bases. Germline V gives CDR1 MDHEN, CDR2 SYDVKM. The CDR3 has 13 amino acids.

CDR3 nucleotides: TGTGCCAGCAGTTTACGAGATGGGCGCGAGCAGTACGTC. The encoded protein is CASSLRDGREQYV. This chain links TRBV28 with TRBJ2-7, with D unresolved. V lost 2 bases and J 6 bases, leaving 11 bases between the germline ends. Germline V CDR1 and CDR2: MDHEN, SYDVKM. CDR3 size: 13 residues.

This clone appeared once. V gene TRBV6-5 combines with J gene TRBJ1-1, with D uncertain. Germline CDR1 MNHEY, CDR2 SVGAGI. The CDR3 loop spans 11 amino acids. V gave up 6 bases and J gave up 4 bases, with 6 bases separating them. This CDR3 reads CASRVLTEAFF. The CDR3 nucleotides read TGTGCCAGCAGGGTACTCACTGAAGCTTTCTTT.

As regards this clone: At the DNA level, this CDR3 is encoded by other sequences in the same sample as well. This sequence joins TRBV5-4 and TRBJ2-5, with 14 bases that match TRBD2. The CDR3 length is 17 residues. With V trimmed by 4 bases and J by 0 bases, 5 bases remained unmatched. The germline CDR1 and CDR2 sequences are SGHNT and YYREEE (reference sequence). The DNA of the CDR3 is TGTGCCAGCAGCCCGGGACTAGCGGGGGCCCACCAAGAGACCCAGTACTTC. Protein: CASSPGLAGAHQETQYF.

V and J are TRBV2 and TRBJ2-7; perhaps TRBD2 as D (6 bases). Germline V gene sequence: CDR1 SNHLY, CDR2 FYNNEI. V shed 1 base and J shed 6 bases, with 7 bases lying between them. The CDR3 has 12 amino acids. CDR3 coding DNA: TGTGCCAGCAGTGAAGTGCGGGGCGAGCAGTACGTC. As protein: CASSEVRGEQYV.

This clone was seen a handful of times. V usage is TRBV7-2 and J usage is TRBJ1-4; maybe TRBD1 (6 bases). Germline CDR1 and CDR2: SGHTA and FQGNSA. The CDR3 sequence is 16 residues long. Trimming pared 5 bases from V and 0 bases from J, leaving 13 bases between. CDR3 nucleotide sequence: TGTGCCAGCAGCAGAAACAGGGCCGCAACTAATGAAAAACTGTTTTTT. It yields the protein CASSRNRAATNEKLFF.

This clone was seen a single time. This chain connects TRBV19 to TRBJ1-2, with no clear D. The germline V gene encodes CDR1 LNHDA and CDR2 SQIVND (reference sequence). The V end was cut by 5 bases, the J end by 5 bases, with 18 bases between. CDR3 length: 15 amino acids. CDR3 loop: CASSLPDAGGYGYTF. The CDR3, as DNA: TGTGCCAGTAGTCTACCTGACGCGGGAGGATATGGCTACACCTTC.

This clone was counted only a few times. The rearrangement uses TRBV12-3 or TRBV12-4 and TRBJ2-1, with a possible D match to TRBD1 (5 bases). This CDR3 is 13 amino acids long. The ends were cut back, 1 base at V and 9 bases at J, with 10 bases in the middle. CDR3 nucleotides: TGTGCCAGCAGTTTAGAAGCTCAGGGTGAGCAGTTCTTC. Amino acid sequence: CASSLEAQGEQFF.

This clone was observed once. This chain uses TRBV6-6 with TRBJ1-2; 10 positions match TRBD1. V was clipped by 4 bases and J by 6 bases; unmatched bases: 8. The CDR3 is 15 amino acids. CDR1 and CDR2 (germline): MNHNY, SVGAGI (reference sequence). CDR3 coding DNA: TGTGCCAGCAGTTCACCGGGACAGGGGACGCATGGCTACACCTTC. Residues: CASSSPGQGTHGYTF.

This chain connects TRBV5-4 to TRBJ1-2; possibly TRBD1 for D (5 bases). V lost 3 bases and J lost 6, with 21 bases in between. The germline CDR1 and CDR2 sequences are SGHNT and YYREEE (reference sequence). The length of the CDR3 is 16 residues. The CDR3 bases are TGTGCCAGCAGCTCGCGGCGGGGGTTGGCGAAAGATGGCTACACCTTC. Protein product: CASSSRRGLAKDGYTF.

The chain couples TRBV28 to TRBJ2-7; TRBD1 aligns across 12 bases. The CDR3 loop spans 15 amino acids. Germline V CDR1 and CDR2: MDHEN, SYDVKM. J lost 5 bases, V lost 5 bases, and 7 bases had no gene match. CDR3 loop: CASSPPGTGGDEQYF. In DNA form, the CDR3 reads TGTGCCAGCAGTCCCCCCGGGACAGGGGGCGACGAGCAGTACTTC.

This clone has just one count. The rearrangement uses TRBV10-1 and TRBJ2-1; tentatively, D is TRBD1 (6 bases). CDR1 is WNHNN, CDR2 SYGVQD, per germline (reference sequence). Trimming took off 3 bases at V and 14 bases at J, with 17 bases between the two ends. The CDR3 length is 13 residues. The CDR3 here is CASSEQSQGKKFF. The CDR3 DNA sequence: TGCGCCAGCAGTGAACAATCACAGGGAAAGAAGTTCTTC.

This clone was detected once. The V call is TRBV6-2 or TRBV6-3, the J call TRBJ1-6; tentative D call: TRBD1 (6 bases). The germline gives CDR1 MNHEY, CDR2 SVGEGT. Trimming cost V 4 bases and J 9 bases, with 10 bases left between them. This CDR3 spans 13 amino acids. CDR3 sequence: CASSSGHRSPLHF. The CDR3 bases are TGTGCCAGCAGTTCGGGACATCGTTCACCCCTCCACTTT.

The J gene is TRBJ2-1, the V gene TRBV14; D ambiguous. Trimming stripped 8 bases from V and 7 bases from J, with 15 bases between. This CDR3 spans 13 amino acids. The V gene's germline CDR1 is SGHDN and CDR2 FVKESK. Here the CDR3 reads CASQTLAGNEQFF. The CDR3 nucleotides read TGTGCCAGCCAGACCCTGGCCGGGAATGAGCAGTTCTTC.

The rearrangement uses TRBV18 and TRBJ2-7; D unclear. CDR3 length equals 12 residues. CDR1 and CDR2 from the germline V gene are KGHSH and LQKENI. Trimming took off 6 bases at V and 3 bases at J, with 9 bases between the two ends. This chain's CDR3 is CASSKSSYEQYF. CDR3 DNA sequence: TGTGCCAGCTCTAAATCCAGCTACGAGCAGTACTTC.